What follows are 17 T cell receptor beta chains derived from one specimen sequenced in a study of blood T cell repertoires in COVID-19. Clones were sequenced by immunoSEQ multiplex PCR, and TCRdb holds only the in-frame ones, with some missing. The sample carries 55,000 to 85,000 clones, approximately 86% recorded once. Material for sequencing was peripheral blood. The receptors come from a human donor in a cohort sampled during active COVID-19.

This clone has just one count. The rearrangement joins TRBV4-1 to TRBJ2-4; 7 nucleotides match TRBD1. V shed 0 bases, J shed 1 base, and the junction held 12 bases outside the gene matches. The germline gives CDR1 MGHRA, CDR2 YSYEKL. This CDR3 has 19 amino acids. The CDR3 is CASSQDSFGDSWAKNIQYF. CDR3 sequence (DNA): TGCGCCAGCAGCCAAGATAGTTTCGGGGACAGTTGGGCCAAAAACATTCAGTACTTC.

V and J are TRBV5-1 and TRBJ1-2; 7 bases fit TRBD1. There are 16 residues in the CDR3. CDR1 and CDR2 from the germline V gene are SGHRS and YFSETQ. V was pared by 0 bases and J by 6 bases, with 11 bases of the junction left unmatched. The CDR3 sequence: CASSLASPGGFNGYTF. The CDR3 bases are TGCGCCAGCAGCTTGGCATCTCCAGGGGGTTTCAATGGCTACACCTTC.

V usage is TRBV5-1 and J usage is TRBJ1-3; 7 bases match TRBD1. V lost 5 bases and J lost 0; bases outside the gene matches: 5. The CDR3 has 15 residues. Looked up from germline, CDR1 is SGHRS and CDR2 is YFSETQ. In DNA form, the CDR3 reads TGCGCCAGCAGGGGACAGCCCGCCTCTGGAAACACCATATATTTT. It specifies CASRGQPASGNTIYF. Filled out from reference TRBV5-1 and TRBJ1-3, the complete variable domain reads KAGVTQTPRYLIKTRGQQVTLSCSPISGHRSVSWYQQTPGQGLQFLFEYFSETQRNKGNFPGRFSGRQFSNSRSEMNVSTLELGDSALYLCASRGQPASGNTIYFGEGSWLTVV.

This clone is a singleton in its sample. This sequence joins TRBV6-1 and TRBJ2-3; weak D call: TRBD1 (6 bases). This CDR3 spans 16 amino acids. Trimming shortened V by 0 bases and J by 4 bases, and 14 bases separated the two germline ends. CDR1 and CDR2 from the germline V gene are MNHNS and SASEGT. The CDR3 sequence is CASSEAFDRLADTQYF. CDR3 sequence (DNA): TGTGCCAGCAGTGAAGCTTTCGACAGGTTGGCAGATACGCAGTATTTT.

This chain connects TRBV19 to TRBJ2-7; no clear D. The CDR3 runs to 13 residues. The V gene lost 3 bases and the J gene lost 2 bases, with 8 bases spanning the gap. The V gene's germline CDR1 is LNHDA and CDR2 SQIVND (reference sequence). CDR3 nucleotides: TGTGCCAGTAGTATCGGCCTAGCCTACGAGCAGTACTTC. Protein product: CASSIGLAYEQYF.

The V call is TRBV10-3, the J call TRBJ1-5, with D hard to call. V was clipped by 2 bases and J by 0 bases, with 8 bases between them. Germline V lookup: CDR1 ENHRY, CDR2 SYGVKD. The CDR3 spans 15 residues. CDR3 bases: TGTGCCATCAGTGAGGGCAGGAATAGCAATCAGCCCCAGCATTTT. Amino acids: CAISEGRNSNQPQHF.

The rearrangement links TRBV5-1 to TRBJ2-7; weak D call: TRBD1 (6 bases). The CDR3 is 15 residues long. Germline lookup yields CDR1 SGHRS and CDR2 YFSETQ. The V gene lost 0 bases and the J gene lost 3 bases, with 13 bases spanning the gap. This chain's CDR3 is CASSLAGDADYEQYF. DNA of the CDR3: TGCGCCAGCAGCTTGGCAGGGGACGCCGACTACGAGCAGTACTTC. Variable domain in full (rest from reference TRBV5-1 and TRBJ2-7): KAGVTQTPRYLIKTRGQQVTLSCSPISGHRSVSWYQQTPGQGLQFLFEYFSETQRNKGNFPGRFSGRQFSNSRSEMNVSTLELGDSALYLCASSLAGDADYEQYFGPGTRLTVT.

About this clone: The sample carries other DNA sequences with the same CDR3. The gene calls are TRBV14 and TRBJ2-7, with 7 nucleotides matching TRBD2. Trimming removed 1 base from V and 3 bases from J; junction bases left unmatched: 3. Per germline, CDR1 SGHDN and CDR2 FVKESK. CDR3 length: 14 amino acids. The CDR3 loop is CASSQAGGYYEQYF. In DNA form, the CDR3 reads TGTGCCAGCAGCCAAGCCGGGGGGTACTACGAGCAGTACTTC.

This clone came up a few times. The CDR3 DNA sequence: TGTGCCAGCAGCCAAGCCCGGGATTCACCCCTCCACTTT. Translation gives CASSQARDSPLHF. This chain links TRBV3-1 (or the pseudogene TRBV3-2) with TRBJ1-6; D unclear. Germline V gives CDR1 LGHDT, CDR2 YNNKEL (reference sequence). This CDR3 has 13 amino acids. Trimming stripped 1 base from V and 8 bases from J, with 6 bases between.

V is TRBV5-4 and J is TRBJ2-7, with a possible D match to TRBD1 (5 bases). Per germline, CDR1 SGHNT and CDR2 YYREEE (reference sequence). The CDR3 is made up of 14 amino acids. The ends were cut back, 4 bases at V and 3 bases at J, with 14 bases in the middle. CDR3 DNA sequence: TGTGCCAGCAGCCTCTCTCCACAGGTCTACGAGCAGTACTTC. Translated, it gives CASSLSPQVYEQYF.

Written as DNA, the CDR3 is TGCAGCGCAAGGACAGGGAAGAACACTGAAGCTTTCTTT. Protein: CSARTGKNTEAFF. The J gene is TRBJ1-1, the V gene TRBV29-1; 8 bases align to TRBD1. J lost 1 base, V lost 7 bases, and 5 bases had no gene match. The CDR3 is 13 amino acids. Germline V gives CDR1 SQVTM, CDR2 ANQGSEA. Supplemented by reference TRBV29-1 and TRBJ1-1, the full variable domain reads SAVISQKPSRDICQRGTSLTIQCQVDSQVTMMFWYRQQPGQSLTLIATANQGSEATYESGFVIDKFPISRPNLTFSTLTVSNMSPEDSSIYLCSARTGKNTEAFFGQGTRLTVV.

The J gene is TRBJ1-1, the V gene TRBV30, with D maybe TRBD1 (5 bases). With 1 base removed from V and 7 bases from J, the gap between germline ends came to 7 bases. Germline V gives CDR1 GTSNPN, CDR2 SVGIG (reference sequence). This CDR3 is 11 amino acids long. The CDR3 DNA is TGTGCCTGGAGTGACGACAGTGAAGCTTTCTTT. It codes for CAWSDDSEAFF.

This rearrangement joins TRBV7-6 to TRBJ2-5; the match to TRBD1 covers 8 bases. The CDR3 covers 15 residues. Germline CDR1 reads SGHVS; CDR2 reads FNYEAQ. The ends lost 4 bases at V and 0 bases at J; junction bases unmatched: 4. CDR3 amino acids: CASSSRDRHQETQYF. CDR3 DNA: TGTGCCAGCAGCTCCCGGGACAGGCACCAAGAGACCCAGTACTTC.

The chain recombines TRBV9 with TRBJ2-2; no clear D. Germline V gene data show CDR1 as SGDLS and CDR2 as YYNGEE. Trimming stripped 2 bases from V and 4 bases from J, with 9 bases between. The CDR3 consists of 14 residues. The chain's CDR3 is CASSVGSSTGELFF. CDR3 bases: TGTGCCAGCAGCGTGGGCAGTTCCACCGGGGAGCTGTTTTTT.

This chain connects TRBV5-5 to TRBJ2-7, with D maybe TRBD2 (6 bases). Germline V gene lookup returns CDR1 SGHKS and CDR2 YYEKEE (reference sequence). This CDR3 region has 15 residues. The germline V and J ends were trimmed by 4 bases and 1 base, with 15 bases remaining between them. CDR3 in amino acids: CASSATSRASYEQYF. The CDR3 DNA sequence: TGTGCCAGCAGCGCTACTAGCCGAGCTTCCTACGAGCAGTACTTC.

This clone was detected ten times or more. CDR3 sequence (DNA): TGTGCCAGCGGGACTTTAAATCAGCCCCAGCATTTT. Translated: CASGTLNQPQHF. J is TRBJ1-5 and V is TRBV2; the D gene is possibly TRBD1 (5 bases). V lost 8 bases and J lost 4, with 9 bases in between. The length of the CDR3 is 12 residues. CDR1 and CDR2 from the germline V gene are SNHLY and FYNNEI.

This chain links TRBV6-1 with TRBJ1-1; no clear D gene. Germline CDR1 reads MNHNS; CDR2 reads SASEGT. The CDR3 totals 12 residues. V dropped 3 bases and J dropped 5 bases, with 7 bases sitting between them. For the CDR3, the DNA is TGTGCCAGCAGTGAGGCGAGGACTGAAGCTTTCTTT. This encodes CASSEARTEAFF.